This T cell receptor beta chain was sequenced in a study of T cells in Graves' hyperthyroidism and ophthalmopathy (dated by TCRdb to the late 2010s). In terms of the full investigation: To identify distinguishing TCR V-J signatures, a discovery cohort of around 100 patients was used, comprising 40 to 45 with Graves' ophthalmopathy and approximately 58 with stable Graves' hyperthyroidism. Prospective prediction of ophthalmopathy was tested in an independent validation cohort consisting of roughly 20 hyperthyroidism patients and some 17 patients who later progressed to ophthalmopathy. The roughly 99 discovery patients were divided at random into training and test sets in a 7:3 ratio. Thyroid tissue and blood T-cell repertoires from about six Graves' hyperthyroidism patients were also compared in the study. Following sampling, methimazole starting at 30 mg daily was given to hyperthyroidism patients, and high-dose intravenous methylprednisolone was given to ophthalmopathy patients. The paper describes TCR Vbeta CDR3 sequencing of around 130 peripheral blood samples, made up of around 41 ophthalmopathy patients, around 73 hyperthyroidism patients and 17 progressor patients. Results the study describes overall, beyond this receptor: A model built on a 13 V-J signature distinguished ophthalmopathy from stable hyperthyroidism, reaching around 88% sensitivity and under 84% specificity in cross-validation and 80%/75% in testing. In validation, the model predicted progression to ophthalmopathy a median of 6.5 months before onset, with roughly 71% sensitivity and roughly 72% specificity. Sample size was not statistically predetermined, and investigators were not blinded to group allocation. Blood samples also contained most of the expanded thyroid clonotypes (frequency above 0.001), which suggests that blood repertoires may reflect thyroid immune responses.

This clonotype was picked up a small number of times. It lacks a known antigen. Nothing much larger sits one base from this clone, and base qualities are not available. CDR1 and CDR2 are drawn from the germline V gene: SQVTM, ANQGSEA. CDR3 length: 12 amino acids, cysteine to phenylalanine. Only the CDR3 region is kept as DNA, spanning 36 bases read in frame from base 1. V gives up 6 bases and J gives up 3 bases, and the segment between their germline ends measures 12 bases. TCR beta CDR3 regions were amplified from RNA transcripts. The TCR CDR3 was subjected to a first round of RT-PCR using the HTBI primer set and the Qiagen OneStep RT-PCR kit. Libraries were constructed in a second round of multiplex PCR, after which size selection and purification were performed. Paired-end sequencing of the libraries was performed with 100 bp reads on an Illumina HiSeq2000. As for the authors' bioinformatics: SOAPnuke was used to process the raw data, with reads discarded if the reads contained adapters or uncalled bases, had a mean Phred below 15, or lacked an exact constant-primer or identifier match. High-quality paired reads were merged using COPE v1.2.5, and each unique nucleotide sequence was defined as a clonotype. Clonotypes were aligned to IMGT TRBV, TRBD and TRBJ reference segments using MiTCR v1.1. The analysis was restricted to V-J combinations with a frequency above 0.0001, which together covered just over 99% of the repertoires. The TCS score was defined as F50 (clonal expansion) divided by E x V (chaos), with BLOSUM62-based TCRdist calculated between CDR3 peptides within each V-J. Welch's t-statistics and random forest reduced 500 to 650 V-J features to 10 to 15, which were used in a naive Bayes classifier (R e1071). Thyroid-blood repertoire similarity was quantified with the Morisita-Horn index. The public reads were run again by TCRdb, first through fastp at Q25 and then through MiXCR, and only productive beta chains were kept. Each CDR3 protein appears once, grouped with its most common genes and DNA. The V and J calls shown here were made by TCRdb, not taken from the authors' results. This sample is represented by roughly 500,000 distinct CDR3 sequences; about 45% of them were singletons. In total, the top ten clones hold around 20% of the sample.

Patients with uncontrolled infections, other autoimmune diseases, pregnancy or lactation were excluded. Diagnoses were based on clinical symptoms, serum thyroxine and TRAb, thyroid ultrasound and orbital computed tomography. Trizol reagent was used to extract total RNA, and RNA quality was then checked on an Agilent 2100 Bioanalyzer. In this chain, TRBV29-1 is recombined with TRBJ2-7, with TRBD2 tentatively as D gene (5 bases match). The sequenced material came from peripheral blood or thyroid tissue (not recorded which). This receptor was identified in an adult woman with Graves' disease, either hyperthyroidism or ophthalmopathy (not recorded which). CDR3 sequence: CSVLDGNYEQYF. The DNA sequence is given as TGCAGCGTCCTTGACGGGAACTACGAGCAGTACTTC.